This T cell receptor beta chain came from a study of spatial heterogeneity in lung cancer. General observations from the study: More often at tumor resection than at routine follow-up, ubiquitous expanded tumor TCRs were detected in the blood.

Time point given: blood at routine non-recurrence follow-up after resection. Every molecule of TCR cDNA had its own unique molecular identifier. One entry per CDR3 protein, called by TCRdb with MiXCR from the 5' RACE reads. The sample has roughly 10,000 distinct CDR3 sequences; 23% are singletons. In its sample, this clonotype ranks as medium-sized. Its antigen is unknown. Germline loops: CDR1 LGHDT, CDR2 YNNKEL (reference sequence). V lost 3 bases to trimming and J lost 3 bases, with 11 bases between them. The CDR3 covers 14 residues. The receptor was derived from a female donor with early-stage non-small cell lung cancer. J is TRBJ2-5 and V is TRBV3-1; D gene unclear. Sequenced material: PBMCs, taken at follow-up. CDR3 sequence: CASSQRLTKETQYF. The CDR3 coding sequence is TGTGCCAGCAGCCAGAGACTTACCAAAGAGACCCAGTACTTC.